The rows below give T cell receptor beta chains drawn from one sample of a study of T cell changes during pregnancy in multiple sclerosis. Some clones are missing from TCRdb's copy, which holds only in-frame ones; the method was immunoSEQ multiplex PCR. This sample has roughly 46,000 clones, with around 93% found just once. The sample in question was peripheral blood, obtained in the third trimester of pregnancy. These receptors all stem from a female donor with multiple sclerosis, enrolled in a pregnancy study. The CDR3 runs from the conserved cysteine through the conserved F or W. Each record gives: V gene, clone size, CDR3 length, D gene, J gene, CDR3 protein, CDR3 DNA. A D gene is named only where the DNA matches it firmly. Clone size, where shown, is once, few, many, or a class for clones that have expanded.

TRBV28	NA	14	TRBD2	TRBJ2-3	CASSLGLAGDTQYF	TGTGCCAGCAGTTTAGGACTAGCGGGAGATACGCAGTATTTT
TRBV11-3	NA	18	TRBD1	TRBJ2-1	CASSFPRSGQPFYNEQFF	TGTGCCAGCAGCTTCCCACGTTCGGGACAGCCTTTTTACAATGAGCAGTTCTTC
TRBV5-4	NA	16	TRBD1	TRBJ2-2	CASSLGRGRTPGELFF	TGTGCCAGCAGCTTGGGAAGGGGGCGTACTCCCGGGGAGCTGTTTTTT
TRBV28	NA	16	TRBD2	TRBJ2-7	CATRLAGGQIGAEQYF	TGTGCCACCCGACTAGCGGGAGGCCAAATCGGAGCCGAGCAGTACTTC
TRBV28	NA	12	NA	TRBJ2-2	CASSFEVGELFF	TGTGCCAGCAGTTTTGAGGTCGGGGAGCTGTTTTTT
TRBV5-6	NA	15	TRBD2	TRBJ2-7	CASKLTSGSVYEQYF	TGTGCCAGCAAGCTAACTAGCGGGAGCGTCTACGAGCAGTACTTC
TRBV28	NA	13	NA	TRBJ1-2	CASSEGPIYGYTF	TGTGCCAGCAGTGAGGGCCCCATCTATGGCTACACCTTC
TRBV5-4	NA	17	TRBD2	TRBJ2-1	CASSGGTSGSPANEQFF	TGTGCCAGCAGCGGAGGGACTAGCGGGAGCCCAGCCAATGAGCAGTTCTTC
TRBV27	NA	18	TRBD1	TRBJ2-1	CASSLGTPGTGAYNEQFF	TGTGCCAGCAGTTTAGGTACCCCCGGGACAGGGGCTTACAATGAGCAGTTCTTC
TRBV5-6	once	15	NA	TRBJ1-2	CASSLEGGQHYGYTF	TGTGCCAGCAGCTTGGAGGGGGGGCAGCACTATGGCTACACCTTC
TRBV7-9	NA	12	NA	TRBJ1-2	CASSPGVYGYTF	TGTGCCAGCAGCCCCGGGGTCTATGGCTACACCTTC
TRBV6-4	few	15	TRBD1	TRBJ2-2	CASSGTGGNTGELFF	TGTGCCAGCAGTGGGACAGGGGGCAACACCGGGGAGCTGTTTTTT
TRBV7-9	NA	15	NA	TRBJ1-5	CASSLGGGGQQPQHF	TGTGCCAGCAGCTTAGGGGGGGGCGGGCAACAGCCCCAGCATTTT
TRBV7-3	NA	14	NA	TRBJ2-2	CASSRDSYTGELFF	TGTGCCAGCAGCCGCGACTCTTACACCGGGGAGCTGTTTTTT
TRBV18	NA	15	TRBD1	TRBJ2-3	CASSPWTGEIDTQYF	TGTGCCAGCTCACCTTGGACAGGGGAAATAGATACGCAGTATTTT
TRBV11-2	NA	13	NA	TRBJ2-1	CASSPTGRYEQFF	TGTGCCAGCAGCCCCACAGGGAGATATGAGCAGTTCTTC
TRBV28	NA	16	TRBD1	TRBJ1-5	CASSFQGAQGNQPQHF	TGTGCCAGCAGTTTCCAGGGGGCGCAGGGCAATCAGCCCCAGCATTTT
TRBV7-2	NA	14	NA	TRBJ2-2	CASSLTSRNGELFF	TGTGCCAGCAGCTTAACGAGCCGCAACGGGGAGCTGTTTTTT
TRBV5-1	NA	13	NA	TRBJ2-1	CASSLAGVNEQFF	TGCGCCAGCAGCTTGGCCGGGGTTAATGAGCAGTTCTTC
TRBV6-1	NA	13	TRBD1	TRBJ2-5	CASSQGAGETQYF	TGTGCCAGCAGCCAGGGGGCTGGGGAGACCCAGTACTTC
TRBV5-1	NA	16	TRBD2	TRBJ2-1	CASSLEASGRYNEQFF	TGCGCCAGCAGCTTGGAGGCTAGCGGGAGGTACAATGAGCAGTTCTTC
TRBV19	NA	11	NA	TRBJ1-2	CASSADYGYTF	TGTGCCAGTAGTGCGGATTATGGCTACACCTTC
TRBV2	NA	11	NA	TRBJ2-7	CASSGHYEQYF	TGTGCCAGCAGTGGGCACTACGAGCAGTACTTC
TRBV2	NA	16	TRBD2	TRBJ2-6	CASSNQRETGANVLTF	TGTGCCAGCAGCAACCAGCGGGAGACTGGGGCCAACGTCCTGACTTTC
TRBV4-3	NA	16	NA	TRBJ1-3	CASSQDPTGTGNTIYF	TGCGCCAGCAGCCAAGATCCCACAGGGACAGGAAACACCATATATTTT
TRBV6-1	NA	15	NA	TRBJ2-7	CASSEGPGDIYEQYF	TGTGCCAGCAGTGAAGGCCCTGGGGACATATACGAGCAGTACTTC
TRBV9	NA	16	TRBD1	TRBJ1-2	CASTHLQGGSGYGYTF	TGTGCCAGCACCCACTTGCAGGGGGGAAGTGGATATGGCTACACCTTC
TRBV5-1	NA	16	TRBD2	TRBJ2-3	CASSTRTSGRTDTQYF	TGCGCCAGCAGCACACGGACTAGCGGGAGGACAGATACGCAGTATTTT
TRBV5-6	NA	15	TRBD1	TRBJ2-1	CASSPSGTAYNEQFF	TGTGCCAGCAGCCCATCCGGGACAGCATACAATGAGCAGTTCTTC
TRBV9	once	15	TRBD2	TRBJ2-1	CASSWGLESYNEQFF	TGTGCCAGCAGTTGGGGACTAGAGTCCTACAATGAGCAGTTCTTC
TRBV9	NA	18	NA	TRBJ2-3	CASSVEALTYYPTDTQYF	TGTGCCAGCAGCGTAGAGGCACTTACCTACTACCCCACAGATACGCAGTATTTT
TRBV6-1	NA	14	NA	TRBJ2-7	CASSEIGSWREQYF	TGTGCCAGCAGTGAAATAGGGAGCTGGCGGGAGCAGTACTTC
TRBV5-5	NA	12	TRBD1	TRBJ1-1	CASSPSQGAAFF	TGTGCCAGCAGCCCTTCACAGGGGGCAGCTTTCTTT
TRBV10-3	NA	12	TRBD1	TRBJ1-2	CAIRGTGLGYTF	TGTGCCATCAGAGGGACAGGGCTTGGCTACACCTTC
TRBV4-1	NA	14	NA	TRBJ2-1	CASSLKDPGQGQFF	TGCGCCAGCAGCCTAAAAGATCCAGGGCAAGGGCAGTTCTTC
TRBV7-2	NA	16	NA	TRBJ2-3	CASSSQSGLSTDTQYF	TGTGCCAGCAGCTCCCAGAGCGGGCTTAGCACAGATACGCAGTATTTT
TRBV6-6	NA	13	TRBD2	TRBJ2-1	CASSYREGNEQFF	TGTGCCAGCAGTTACCGGGAGGGCAATGAGCAGTTCTTC
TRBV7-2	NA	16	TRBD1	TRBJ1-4	CASSPQQGTTNEKLFF	TGTGCCAGCAGCCCCCAACAGGGGACAACTAATGAAAAACTGTTTTTT
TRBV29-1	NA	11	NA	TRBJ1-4	CSVVQGGKLFF	TGCAGCGTTGTTCAAGGGGGAAAACTGTTTTTT
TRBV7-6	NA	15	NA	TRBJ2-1	CASSPPASESDEQFF	TGTGCCAGCAGCCCCCCTGCTTCTGAAAGCGATGAGCAGTTCTTC
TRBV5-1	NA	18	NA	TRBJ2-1	CASSPEGGGGNSYNEQFF	TGCGCCAGCAGCCCAGAGGGGGGGGGCGGGAACTCCTACAATGAGCAGTTCTTC
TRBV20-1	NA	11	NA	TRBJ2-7	CSARLAYEQYF	TGCAGTGCTAGACTAGCCTACGAGCAGTACTTC
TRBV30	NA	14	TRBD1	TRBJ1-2	CAWIDRGRDYGYTF	TGTGCCTGGATCGACAGGGGGCGCGACTATGGCTACACCTTC
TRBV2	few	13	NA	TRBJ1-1	CASGGNRDTEAFF	TGTGCCAGCGGGGGGAATCGAGACACTGAAGCTTTCTTT